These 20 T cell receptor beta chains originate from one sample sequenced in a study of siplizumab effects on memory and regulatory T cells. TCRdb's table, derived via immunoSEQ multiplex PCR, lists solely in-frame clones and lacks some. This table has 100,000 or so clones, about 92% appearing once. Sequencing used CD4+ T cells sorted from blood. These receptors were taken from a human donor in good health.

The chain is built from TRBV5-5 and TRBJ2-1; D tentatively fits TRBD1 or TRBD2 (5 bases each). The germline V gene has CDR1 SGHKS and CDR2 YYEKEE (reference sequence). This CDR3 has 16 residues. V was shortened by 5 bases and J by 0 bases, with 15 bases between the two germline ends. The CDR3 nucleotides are TGTGCCAGCAGACCTGCCCCGGGGCTCTCCTACAATGAGCAGTTCTTC. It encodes CASRPAPGLSYNEQFF.

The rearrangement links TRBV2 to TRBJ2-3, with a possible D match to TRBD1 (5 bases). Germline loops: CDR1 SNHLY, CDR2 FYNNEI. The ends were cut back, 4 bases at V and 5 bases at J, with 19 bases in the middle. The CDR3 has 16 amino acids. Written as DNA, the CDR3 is TGTGCCAGCAGTGGCGGTCCAGGGTCGATTGGAGATACGCAGTATTTT. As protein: CASSGGPGSIGDTQYF.

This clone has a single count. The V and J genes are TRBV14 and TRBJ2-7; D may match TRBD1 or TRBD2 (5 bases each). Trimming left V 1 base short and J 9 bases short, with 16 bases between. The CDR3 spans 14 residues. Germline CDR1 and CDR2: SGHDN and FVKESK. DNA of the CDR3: TGTGCCAGCAGCCAAGGCTCGGTTGGTGGGACGCAGTACTTC. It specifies CASSQGSVGGTQYF.

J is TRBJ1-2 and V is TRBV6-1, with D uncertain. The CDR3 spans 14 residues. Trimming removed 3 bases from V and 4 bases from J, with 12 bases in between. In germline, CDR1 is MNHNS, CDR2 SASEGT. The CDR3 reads CASSDQGRAYGYTF. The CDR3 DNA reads TGTGCCAGCAGTGATCAAGGGAGAGCCTATGGCTACACCTTC.

CDR3 residues: CASSIATGRGPYEQYF. The DNA of the CDR3 is TGTGCCAGTAGTATCGCGACGGGACGCGGGCCCTACGAGCAGTACTTC. The rearrangement links TRBV19 to TRBJ2-7; the D gene could be TRBD1 or TRBD2 (5 bases each). The V gene's germline CDR1 is LNHDA and CDR2 SQIVND (reference sequence). There are 16 residues in the CDR3. The V end was cut by 3 bases, the J end by 2 bases, with 17 bases between.

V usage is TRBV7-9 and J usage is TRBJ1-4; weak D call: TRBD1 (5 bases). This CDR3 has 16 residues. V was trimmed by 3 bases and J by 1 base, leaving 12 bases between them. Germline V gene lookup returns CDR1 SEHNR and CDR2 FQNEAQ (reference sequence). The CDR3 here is CASSFGGSRTNEKLFF. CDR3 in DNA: TGTGCCAGCAGCTTTGGGGGGTCGAGAACTAATGAAAAACTGTTTTTT.

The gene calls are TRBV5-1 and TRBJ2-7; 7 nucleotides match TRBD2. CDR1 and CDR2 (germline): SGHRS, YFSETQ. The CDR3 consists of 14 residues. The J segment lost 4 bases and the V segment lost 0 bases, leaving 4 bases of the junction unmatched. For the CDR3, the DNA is TGCGCCAGCAGCTTGGCCCAGGGAGGGTACGAGCAGTACTTC. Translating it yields CASSLAQGGYEQYF. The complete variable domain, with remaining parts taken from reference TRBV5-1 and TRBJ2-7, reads KAGVTQTPRYLIKTRGQQVTLSCSPISGHRSVSWYQQTPGQGLQFLFEYFSETQRNKGNFPGRFSGRQFSNSRSEMNVSTLELGDSALYLCASSLAQGGYEQYFGPGTRLTVT.

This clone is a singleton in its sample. Here the CDR3 reads CASSPVGGAGANVLTF. CDR3 bases: TGTGCCAGCAGTCCAGTCGGCGGAGCTGGGGCCAACGTCCTGACTTTC. The J gene is TRBJ2-6, the V gene TRBV27, with no clear D. In germline, CDR1 is MNHEY, CDR2 SMNVEV (reference sequence). V was clipped by 5 bases and J by 2 bases, with 13 bases between them. This CDR3 has 16 amino acids.

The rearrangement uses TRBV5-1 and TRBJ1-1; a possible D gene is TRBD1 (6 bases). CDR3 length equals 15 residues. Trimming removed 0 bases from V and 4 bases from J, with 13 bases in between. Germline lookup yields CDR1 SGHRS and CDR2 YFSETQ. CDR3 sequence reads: CASSLGVRGATEAFF. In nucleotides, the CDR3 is TGCGCCAGCAGCTTGGGGGTCCGGGGGGCCACTGAAGCTTTCTTT.

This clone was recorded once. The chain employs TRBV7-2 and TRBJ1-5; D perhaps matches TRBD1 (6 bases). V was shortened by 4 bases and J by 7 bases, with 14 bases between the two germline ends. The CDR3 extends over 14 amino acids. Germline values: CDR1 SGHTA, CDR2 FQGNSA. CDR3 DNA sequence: TGTGCCAGCAGCTCAAACCACAGGGTACAGCCCCAGCATTTT. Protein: CASSSNHRVQPQHF.

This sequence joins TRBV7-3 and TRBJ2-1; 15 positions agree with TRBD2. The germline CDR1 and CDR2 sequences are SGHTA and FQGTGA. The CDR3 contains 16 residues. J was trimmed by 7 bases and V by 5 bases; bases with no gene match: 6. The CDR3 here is CASSRTSGRALNEQFF. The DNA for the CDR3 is TGTGCCAGCAGCAGGACTAGCGGGAGGGCCCTAAATGAGCAGTTCTTC.

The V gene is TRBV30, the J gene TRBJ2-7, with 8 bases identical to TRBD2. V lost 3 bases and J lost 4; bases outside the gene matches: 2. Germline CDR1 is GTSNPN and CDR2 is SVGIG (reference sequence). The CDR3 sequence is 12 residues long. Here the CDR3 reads CAWRRGGYEQYF. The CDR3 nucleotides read TGTGCCTGGAGACGGGGGGGGTACGAGCAGTACTTC.

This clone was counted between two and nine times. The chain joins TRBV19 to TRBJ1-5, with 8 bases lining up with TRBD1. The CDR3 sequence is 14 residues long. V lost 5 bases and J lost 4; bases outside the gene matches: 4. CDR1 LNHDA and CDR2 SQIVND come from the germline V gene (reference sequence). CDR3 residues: CASSPRQGNQPQHF. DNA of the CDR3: TGTGCCAGTAGTCCACGACAGGGGAATCAGCCCCAGCATTTT.

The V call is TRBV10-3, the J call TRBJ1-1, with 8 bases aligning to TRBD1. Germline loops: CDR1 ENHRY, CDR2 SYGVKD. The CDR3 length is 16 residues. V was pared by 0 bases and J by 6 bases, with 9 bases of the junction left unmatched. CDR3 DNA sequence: TGTGCCATCAGTGAGTCGGCAGGGGGCGGGAAGGCTGAAGCTTTCTTT. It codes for CAISESAGGGKAEAFF.

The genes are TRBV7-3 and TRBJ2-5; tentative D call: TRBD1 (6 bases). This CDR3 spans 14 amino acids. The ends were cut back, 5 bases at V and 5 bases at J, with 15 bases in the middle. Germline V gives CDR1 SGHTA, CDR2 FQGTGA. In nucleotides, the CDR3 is TGTGCCAGCAGCCGGAGGTCAGGGGTGGAGACCCAGTACTTC. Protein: CASSRRSGVETQYF.

The CDR3 here is CASSYVPGLAASTDTQYF. CDR3 nucleotide sequence: TGCGCCAGCAGCTACGTCCCGGGACTAGCGGCTAGCACAGATACGCAGTATTTT. The chain uses TRBV5-1 and TRBJ2-3; 11 positions match TRBD2. The germline V gene has CDR1 SGHRS and CDR2 YFSETQ. With V trimmed by 3 bases and J by 0 bases, 9 bases remained unmatched. This CDR3 spans 18 amino acids.

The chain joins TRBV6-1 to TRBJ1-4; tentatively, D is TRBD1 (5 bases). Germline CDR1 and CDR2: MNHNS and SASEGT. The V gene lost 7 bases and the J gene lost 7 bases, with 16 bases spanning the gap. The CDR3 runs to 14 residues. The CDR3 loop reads CASNRGAVGEKLFF. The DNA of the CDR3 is TGTGCCAGCAACCGAGGGGCGGTCGGTGAAAAACTGTTTTTT.

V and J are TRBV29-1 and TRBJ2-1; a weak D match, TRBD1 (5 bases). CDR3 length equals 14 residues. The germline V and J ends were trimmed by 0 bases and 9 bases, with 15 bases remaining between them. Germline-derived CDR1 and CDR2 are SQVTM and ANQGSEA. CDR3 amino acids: CSVEDRRVGSEQFF. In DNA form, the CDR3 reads TGCAGCGTTGAAGATCGCAGGGTGGGCAGTGAGCAGTTCTTC.

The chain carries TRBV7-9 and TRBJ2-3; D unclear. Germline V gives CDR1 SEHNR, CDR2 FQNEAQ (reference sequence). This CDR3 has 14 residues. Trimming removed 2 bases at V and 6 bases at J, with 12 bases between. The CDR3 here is CASSLSVSADTQYF. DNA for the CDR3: TGTGCCAGCAGCTTAAGTGTAAGCGCCGATACGCAGTATTTT. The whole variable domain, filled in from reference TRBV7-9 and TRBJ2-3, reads DTGVSQNPRHKITKRGQNVTFRCDPISEHNRLYWYRQTLGQGPEFLTYFQNEAQLEKSRLLSDRFSAERPKGSFSTLEIQRTEQGDSAMYLCASSLSVSADTQYFGPGTRLTVL.

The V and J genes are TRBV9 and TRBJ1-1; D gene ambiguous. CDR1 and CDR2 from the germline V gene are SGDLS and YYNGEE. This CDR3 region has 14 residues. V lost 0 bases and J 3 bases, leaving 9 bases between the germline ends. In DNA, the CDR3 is TGTGCCAGCAGCGTAGCCGGCGTCGACACTGAAGCTTTCTTT. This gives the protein CASSVAGVDTEAFF.